This T cell receptor (beta chain) was sequenced for a study of blood T cell repertoires in COVID-19. Across the whole study: COVID-19 samples, acute and convalescent, were from the United States, Italy and Spain. Sources were T cells, B-cell-depleted T cells, or PBMCs; the material itself was cDNA or gDNA.

Seattle patients were enrolled during active infection and followed longitudinally. This CDR3 comprises 16 residues. After removal of 10 bases from V and 3 bases from J, the junction contained 18 bases not matched to a gene. CDR1 ENHRY and CDR2 SYGVKD come from the germline V gene. Original data processing: It was from reference gene primer amplification that nucleated cell counts were estimated. Assay: immunoSEQ multiplex PCR; the TCRdb copy retains only in-frame clones and omits some. That table furnishes V, J and clone size, whereas the DNA furnished D and trimming. This table holds about 440,000 clones, 88% found once.

The chain combines TRBV10-3 with TRBJ2-7, with 7 bases fitting TRBD1. The receptor was isolated from a woman aged 50 to 60 with COVID-19, enrolled during active disease. The source material was peripheral blood. The CDR3, as DNA: TGTGCCACCCTTACATTAAGGGATACAGGGGACTACGAGCAGTACTTC. It yields the protein CATLTLRDTGDYEQYF.